The 26 T cell receptor beta chains listed next were all sequenced from one sample in a study of T-cell reconstitution after alpha-beta-depleted transplantation in children (dated by TCRdb to 2016 to 2018). Libraries were built with PCR. The sequencing machine was an Illumina HiSeq 2500. To normalize quantification of the TCRbeta repertoire, the TCR libraries were built with molecular barcoding that relied on unique molecular identifiers. The raw public data were reprocessed by TCRdb itself: fastp quality trimming at Q25, MiXCR clonotype calling, in-frame beta chains only. One record per CDR3 amino acid sequence lists the most common genes and DNA. The sample contains almost 600,000 distinct CDR3 sequences, roughly a quarter of them found a single time. The ten largest clones take up 36% of the sample. This sample's treatment or condition label indicates: allogeneic hematopoietic cell transplantation with graft depleted of TCRalphabeta T cells and CD19 B cells.

This specimen was PBMCs, taken before TCRalphabeta/CD19-depleted stem cell transplant. The receptors derive from a boy under two years old with Wiskott-Aldrich syndrome, due to receive a stem cell transplant.

This clonotype occurred a few times. This chain uses TRBV29-1 with TRBJ2-5; D is possibly TRBD1 or TRBD2 (5 bases each). The length of the CDR3 is 12 residues. V lost 4 bases and J 5 bases, leaving 11 bases between the germline ends. From germline, CDR1 is SQVTM and CDR2 ANQGSEA. CDR3 nucleotides: TGCAGCGTTGGGGGGATTCGGGAGACCCAGTACTTC. Translation: CSVGGIRETQYF.

This clonotype was detected ten times or more. The V gene is TRBV10-3, the J gene TRBJ1-2; 9 nucleotides match TRBD1. CDR1 is ENHRY and CDR2 is SYGVKD in the germline V gene. The length of the CDR3 is 15 residues. The junction had 5 bases not matched to a gene; V was cut back by 2 bases and J by 4 bases. The CDR3 region has the DNA TGTGCCATCAGTGAGCCGGGACAGGGCTTCTATGGCTACACCTTC. Translating it yields CAISEPGQGFYGYTF.

V and J are TRBV3-1 and TRBJ1-2; D not resolved. This CDR3 contains 16 residues. Trimming removed 2 bases at V and 2 bases at J, with 15 bases between. Germline loops: CDR1 LGHDT, CDR2 YNNKEL (reference sequence). Here the CDR3 reads CASSQWEDRVNYGYTF. The CDR3 coding sequence is TGTGCCAGCAGCCAATGGGAGGATCGGGTAAACTATGGCTACACCTTC.

The sample holds a few counts of this clonotype. V and J are TRBV28 and TRBJ2-7; 9 bases fit TRBD2. The CDR3 is 18 residues long. Germline-derived CDR1 and CDR2 are MDHEN and SYDVKM. V trimming: 6 bases; J trimming: 0 bases; junction bases outside the gene matches: 15. The CDR3 DNA reads as TGTGCCAGCAGCCGCGAGAAATTCGGGACTAGCATCTCCTACGAGCAGTACTTC. It is translated as CASSREKFGTSISYEQYF.

This clonotype was detected a few times. The genes are TRBV6-4 and TRBJ2-1, with D possibly TRBD2 on 6 matching bases. CDR3 length: 16 residues. V was pared by 4 bases and J by 0 bases, with 13 bases between. Germline-derived CDR1 and CDR2 are MRHNA and SNTAGT. DNA for the CDR3: TGTGCCAGCAGTGTTAGCGGCTATCGCTCCTACAATGAGCAGTTCTTC. It encodes CASSVSGYRSYNEQFF.

Comment on this clonotype: The CDR3 does not end in the conserved phenylalanine or tryptophan, so this is likely a read error. CDR3 nucleotide sequence: TGCAGCGTTCCCCCGGGCGATGAGCAGTTCTCC. Its protein product is CSVPPGDEQFS. V is TRBV29-1 and J is TRBJ2-1; D uncertain. The CDR3 extends over 11 amino acids. V was shortened by 5 bases and J by 8 bases, with 10 bases between the two germline ends. Per germline, CDR1 SQVTM and CDR2 ANQGSEA.

The chain employs TRBV5-1 and TRBJ2-4; D unresolved. The ends were cut back, 2 bases at V and 9 bases at J, with 15 bases in the middle. Germline lookup yields CDR1 SGHRS and CDR2 YFSETQ. The CDR3 is made up of 14 amino acids. The CDR3 coding sequence is TGCGCCAGCAGCTTAAACGACCCGCGAGGCATTCAGTACTTC. It yields the protein CASSLNDPRGIQYF.

This chain joins TRBV3-1 and TRBJ2-1, with 11 bases matching TRBD2. This CDR3 has 16 amino acids. In germline, CDR1 is LGHDT, CDR2 YNNKEL (reference sequence). J lost 6 bases, V lost 1 base, and 5 bases had no gene match. For the CDR3, the DNA is TGTGCCAGCAGCCAAGCGGTACTAGCGGGAGCCAATGAGCAGTTCTTC. The encoded protein is CASSQAVLAGANEQFF.

The chain couples TRBV2 to TRBJ2-1; D possibly corresponds to TRBD2 (6 bases). The CDR3 consists of 15 residues. The germline V and J ends were trimmed by 3 bases and 6 bases, with 15 bases remaining between them. In germline, CDR1 is SNHLY, CDR2 FYNNEI. CDR3 protein: CASSEQRVIFNEQFF. The CDR3 DNA follows: TGTGCCAGCAGTGAGCAGCGGGTGATTTTCAATGAGCAGTTCTTC.

The chain uses TRBV15 and TRBJ1-3; perhaps TRBD1 as D (5 bases). The V and J ends lost 0 bases and 0 bases respectively, with 15 bases between them. The CDR3 is made up of 18 amino acids. Germline values: CDR1 LNHNV, CDR2 YYDKDF (reference sequence). The CDR3 here is CATSRDVRGLGSGNTIYF. The CDR3 DNA is TGTGCCACCAGCAGAGATGTGCGGGGCTTGGGCTCTGGAAACACCATATATTTT.

The J gene is TRBJ2-5, the V gene TRBV29-1; a weak D match, TRBD1 (6 bases). The ends were cut back, 5 bases at V and 3 bases at J, with 10 bases in the middle. This CDR3 region has 12 residues. CDR1 is SQVTM, CDR2 ANQGSEA, per germline. CDR3 sequence: CSVSGTKETQYF. The CDR3 bases are TGCAGCGTTTCGGGGACAAAAGAGACCCAGTACTTC.

The sample holds a few counts of this clonotype. The chain employs TRBV7-9 and TRBJ2-1; D is perhaps TRBD2 (5 bases). Per germline, CDR1 SEHNR and CDR2 FQNEAQ (reference sequence). CDR3 length equals 17 residues. Trimming removed 8 bases from V and 0 bases from J, with 20 bases in between. CDR3 bases: TGTGCCAGCGGCTGGAAAGGACTCCCCTTCTCCTACAATGAGCAGTTCTTC. It is translated as CASGWKGLPFSYNEQFF.

The chain joins TRBV5-1 to TRBJ2-3; D call uncertain. Trimming left V 0 bases short and J 6 bases short, with 5 bases between. Germline CDR1 reads SGHRS; CDR2 reads YFSETQ. The CDR3 contains 12 residues. Here the CDR3 DNA reads TGCGCCAGCAGCTTGGCCTTTGATACGCAGTATTTT. Its protein product is CASSLAFDTQYF.

V usage is TRBV5-5 and J usage is TRBJ2-7; 10 nucleotides align to TRBD2. Germline assignment: CDR1 SGHKS and CDR2 YYEKEE (reference sequence). V was pared by 0 bases and J by 5 bases, with 5 bases of the junction left unmatched. CDR3 length equals 15 residues. The CDR3 sequence is CASSLVGTSVHEQYF. The CDR3, as DNA: TGTGCCAGCAGCTTGGTAGGGACTAGCGTCCACGAGCAGTACTTC.

This clonotype appeared a few times. The J gene is TRBJ2-7, the V gene TRBV4-2, with TRBD2 identical over 7 bases. The germline V gene has CDR1 LGHNA and CDR2 YNFKEQ. This CDR3 spans 17 amino acids. V dropped 1 base and J dropped 0; count of bases not matched to a gene: 9. For the CDR3, the DNA is TGTGCCAGCAGCCAAGGAGGAGGGGACTATGCCTCCTACGAGCAGTACTTC. It encodes CASSQGGGDYASYEQYF.

The rearrangement uses TRBV6-1 and TRBJ2-1; 8 bases align to TRBD1. Germline trimming cut 6 bases from V and 6 bases from J; bases unmatched to any gene: 10. The CDR3 is 15 residues long. In germline, CDR1 is MNHNS, CDR2 SASEGT. CDR3 nucleotide sequence: TGTGCCAGCAGCAAAACAGGGGGAGGACTCAATGAGCAGTTCTTC. This gives the protein CASSKTGGGLNEQFF.

The CDR3 nucleotides are TGCAGTGCTGGTCCTCTCGGACCAGATACGCAGTATTTT. This gives the protein CSAGPLGPDTQYF. The V gene is TRBV20-1, the J gene TRBJ2-3, with D hard to call. V was shortened by 5 bases and J by 4 bases, with 13 bases between the two germline ends. This CDR3 has 13 residues. Germline CDR1 and CDR2: DFQATT and SNEGSKA (reference sequence).

Many counts were recorded for this clonotype. This chain links TRBV5-1 with TRBJ1-3; possible D gene TRBD1, 5 bases. Per germline, CDR1 SGHRS and CDR2 YFSETQ. The length of the CDR3 is 12 residues. With 4 bases removed from V and 11 bases from J, the gap between germline ends came to 13 bases. The chain's CDR3 is CASSGDVGPIYF. In DNA form, the CDR3 reads TGCGCCAGCAGCGGGGACGTCGGACCCATATATTTT. The variable domain in full, completed from reference TRBV5-1 and TRBJ1-3, reads KAGVTQTPRYLIKTRGQQVTLSCSPISGHRSVSWYQQTPGQGLQFLFEYFSETQRNKGNFPGRFSGRQFSNSRSEMNVSTLELGDSALYLCASSGDVGPIYFGEGSWLTVV.

This chain links TRBV5-1 with TRBJ1-2; 12 bases fit TRBD1. There are 17 residues in the CDR3. Germline CDR1 SGHRS, CDR2 YFSETQ. Germline trimming cut 4 bases from V and 0 bases from J; bases unmatched to any gene: 7. The CDR3 spells CASSGPGQGAANYGYTF. The CDR3 DNA is TGCGCCAGCAGCGGACCGGGACAGGGGGCGGCTAACTATGGCTACACCTTC.

The chain has TRBV3-1 and TRBJ2-1, with D maybe TRBD2 (5 bases). CDR1 LGHDT and CDR2 YNNKEL come from the germline V gene (reference sequence). Trimming cost V 1 base and J 3 bases, with 10 bases left between them. The CDR3 length is 15 residues. The CDR3 DNA reads as TGTGCCAGCAGCCAAGCTCTAGGACTCTACAATGAGCAGTTCTTC. This codes for CASSQALGLYNEQFF.

The chain recombines TRBV28 with TRBJ1-2; the match to TRBD1 covers 8 bases. Germline lookup yields CDR1 MDHEN and CDR2 SYDVKM. V lost 4 bases to trimming and J lost 7 bases; unmatched junction nucleotides: 5. The CDR3 is 13 amino acids. The chain's CDR3 is CASSSDRARGYTF. DNA for the CDR3: TGTGCCAGCAGTTCGGACAGGGCTCGTGGCTACACCTTC.

This clonotype has just a few counts. The chain couples TRBV20-1 to TRBJ1-5, with D uncertain. Germline V gene sequence: CDR1 DFQATT, CDR2 SNEGSKA (reference sequence). V lost 1 base, J lost 0 bases, and 7 bases lay in between. The CDR3 length is 14 residues. The CDR3 region is CSARVANSNQPQHF. The CDR3 coding sequence is TGCAGTGCTAGAGTGGCCAATAGCAATCAGCCCCAGCATTTT.

J is TRBJ2-1 and V is TRBV28; 7 bases line up with TRBD2. Germline-derived CDR1 and CDR2 are MDHEN and SYDVKM. The CDR3 runs 17 residues. J lost 9 bases, V lost 4 bases, and 18 bases had no gene match. Here the CDR3 DNA reads TGTGCCAGCAGTTCAGCCACGGGTGGAGGGAGGGCAAGTGAGCAGTTCTTC. Translation: CASSSATGGGRASEQFF. Variable domain in full (rest from reference TRBV28 and TRBJ2-1): DVKVTQSSRYLVKRTGEKVFLECVQDMDHENMFWYRQDPGLGLRLIYFSYDVKMKEKGDIPEGYSVSREKKERFSLILESASTNQTSMYLCASSSATGGGRASEQFFGPGTRLTVL.

This clonotype was detected only a few times. The J gene is TRBJ2-1, the V gene TRBV5-5, with D maybe TRBD1 (6 bases). Germline V lookup: CDR1 SGHKS, CDR2 YYEKEE (reference sequence). The CDR3 runs 14 residues. V lost 2 bases and J 9 bases, leaving 15 bases between the germline ends. CDR3 region: CASSFFDQGSEQFF. CDR3 DNA: TGTGCCAGCAGCTTTTTTGATCAGGGGAGTGAGCAGTTCTTC. The whole variable domain, remainder taken from reference TRBV5-5 and TRBJ2-1, is DAGVTQSPTHLIKTRGQQVTLRCSPISGHKSVSWYQQVLGQGPQFIFQYYEKEERGRGNFPDRFSARQFPNYSSELNVNALLLGDSALYLCASSFFDQGSEQFFGPGTRLTVL.

The chain has TRBV15 and TRBJ1-2; D remains unclear. Looked up from germline, CDR1 is LNHNV and CDR2 is YYDKDF (reference sequence). V lost 0 bases and J lost 7, with 9 bases in between. The CDR3 is 13 amino acids. The CDR3 protein is CATSRDVRGGYTF. For the CDR3, the DNA is TGTGCCACCAGCAGAGATGTTCGTGGTGGCTACACCTTC.

V and J are TRBV28 and TRBJ2-1; D is perhaps TRBD1 (6 bases). V lost 0 bases to trimming and J lost 4 bases, with 7 bases between them. CDR3 length: 14 amino acids. Germline loops: CDR1 MDHEN, CDR2 SYDVKM. The DNA for the CDR3 is TGTGCCAGCAGTTTATGGGACAGATACAATGAGCAGTTCTTC. It is translated as CASSLWDRYNEQFF.